Listed below are T cell receptor beta chains from one sample, sequenced in a study of regulatory T cells in long-lasting Graves disease. From the multiplex PCR reads, TCRdb called clonotypes with MiXCR, one entry per CDR3 protein. The sample lists about 500,000 distinct CDR3 sequences, roughly 15% seen once, with approximately 12% in the top ten. This same sample was also part of a study on T cells in Graves' hyperthyroidism and ophthalmopathy.

This specimen consisted of peripheral blood mononuclear cells (PBMCs), obtained at new diagnosis, from a patient treated with antithyroid drugs. The receptors originated from a man aged 35 to 55 with Graves disease. CDR3s include the opening cysteine and the closing phenylalanine or tryptophan. A D gene is named only where the DNA matches it firmly. The listing skips clone size in some rows; elsewhere it reads once, few, many or a size class.

d_gene | abundance | j_gene | v_gene | CDR3nt | CDR3aa
TRBD1 | NA | TRBJ1-4 | TRBV5-1 | TGCGCCAGCACCCGGACAGGGAATGAAAAACTGTTTTTT | CASTRTGNEKLFF
NA | NA | TRBJ1-5 | TRBV12-3/TRBV12-4 | TGTGCCAGCAGTTTTGACAGGAATCAGCCCCAGCATTTT | CASSFDRNQPQHF
TRBD1 | few | TRBJ1-5 | TRBV20-1 | TGCAGTGCTCCGGTCAGGGGGGGTCAGCCCCAGCATTTT | CSAPVRGGQPQHF
NA | few | TRBJ2-2 | TRBV18 | TGTGCCAGCTCAATGGCAGGGAGAAACACCGGGGAGCTGTTTTTT | CASSMAGRNTGELFF
TRBD1 | NA | TRBJ2-3 | TRBV24-1 | TGTGCCACCAGTGAGACAGGGGTGAAGGCAGATACGCAGTATTTT | CATSETGVKADTQYF
NA | many | TRBJ2-6 | TRBV7-2 | TGTGCCAGCAGCTTAGGAGGCGCGTCTGGGGCCAACGTCCTGACTTTC | CASSLGGASGANVLTF
NA | many | TRBJ2-1 | TRBV12-3/TRBV12-4 | TGTGCCAGCAGTTTTGTGGCCAGTTACAATGAGCAGTTCTTC | CASSFVASYNEQFF
TRBD1 | NA | TRBJ2-1 | TRBV5-1 | TGCGCCAGCAGCTTGGCCGGGACAGGGGGCAGCAATGAGCAGTTCTTC | CASSLAGTGGSNEQFF
NA | NA | TRBJ1-2 | TRBV3-1 | TGTGCCAGCAGCCAGATGAACTATGGCTACACCTTC | CASSQMNYGYTF
NA | NA | TRBJ1-5 | TRBV19 | TGTGCCAGTAGGGGGGGGGTCAACTATCAGCCCCAGCATTTT | CASRGGVNYQPQHF
NA | few | TRBJ1-2 | TRBV29-1 | TGCAGCGTTGGGGGTGCGGGCTACACCTTC | CSVGGAGYTF
TRBD1 | many | TRBJ2-3 | TRBV2 | TGTGCCAGCAGGGGACAGGGTGAGGGTACGCAGTATTTT | CASRGQGEGTQYF
TRBD1 | NA | TRBJ2-1 | TRBV28 | TGTGCCAGCAGTTTATGGGAGGGACAGGGGGCGCGATCAAGTGAGCAGTTCTTC | CASSLWEGQGARSSEQFF
NA | many | TRBJ2-3 | TRBV27 | TGTGCCAGCAGTTTCCTAGGAGAGGGGGGCACAGATACGCAGTATTTT | CASSFLGEGGTDTQYF
NA | NA | TRBJ1-6 | TRBV28 | TGTGCCAGCAGCGGTGATACAGGGTGGAATTCACCCCCCCACTTT | CASSGDTGWNSPPHF
NA | NA | TRBJ2-3 | TRBV10-3 | TGTGCCATCAGGGATCCTGGTGGGATCAGCACAGATACGCAGTATTTT | CAIRDPGGISTDTQYF
NA | NA | TRBJ1-3 | TRBV19 | TGTGCCAGTAATGCGGGGTCTGGAAACACCATATATTTT | CASNAGSGNTIYF
NA | many | TRBJ1-1 | TRBV3-1 | TGTGCCAGCAGCCAGAGGGACACCTCGAACACTGAAGCTTTCTTT | CASSQRDTSNTEAFF
NA | many | TRBJ2-5 | TRBV5-5 | TGTGCCAGCAGCTTGTTTAGTCCAGAGACCCAGTACTTC | CASSLFSPETQYF
NA | many | TRBJ1-1 | TRBV11-2 | TGTGCCAGCAGCTTGACAGGTACCCTTGAAGCTTTCTTT | CASSLTGTLEAFF
NA | many | TRBJ2-7 | TRBV12-3/TRBV12-4 | TGTGCCAGCAGTCCACGGAGGCCTCCCTACGAGCAGTACTTC | CASSPRRPPYEQYF
NA | many | TRBJ2-2 | TRBV24-1 | TGTGCCACCAGTGACCCAGGGACGACCGGGGAGCTGTTTTTT | CATSDPGTTGELFF
NA | many | TRBJ2-3 | TRBV7-9 | TGTGCCAGCAGCTGGACAGATACGCAGTATTTT | CASSWTDTQYF
NA | few | TRBJ2-5 | TRBV5-1 | TGCGCCAGCAGCGCCCAGGGTCAAGAGACCCAGTACTTC | CASSAQGQETQYF